Shown below are 4 T cell receptor beta chains from a single sample sequenced in a study of T cells after yellow fever vaccination. TCRdb re-derived calls from the 5' RACE reads in MiXCR, one entry per CDR3 protein. The sample lists 400,000 to 450,000 distinct CDR3 sequences, roughly a sixth seen once, with 15% to 20% in the top ten. The sequencing used PBMCs, collected before the yellow fever booster vaccination. Receptor source: a man between 18 and 29 years old who received the YFV17D yellow fever vaccine.

The V and J genes are TRBV9 and TRBJ1-3, with D maybe TRBD1 (6 bases). The V and J ends lost 3 bases and 4 bases respectively, with 8 bases between them. From germline, CDR1 is SGDLS and CDR2 YYNGEE. This CDR3 is 13 amino acids long. The DNA for the CDR3 is TGTGCCAGCAGCGCTGACAGGGGAAACACCATATATTTT. Its protein is CASSADRGNTIYF.

J is TRBJ2-1 and V is TRBV4-3, with D unclear. The CDR3 contains 15 residues. V dropped 3 bases and J dropped 10 bases, with 19 bases sitting between them. CDR1 and CDR2 (germline): LGHNA, YSLEER. This chain's CDR3 is CASSQGPMGMEEQFF. The CDR3 DNA is TGCGCCAGCAGCCAGGGCCCGATGGGGATGGAGGAGCAGTTCTTC.

This clonotype has only a few counts. The V gene is TRBV7-2, the J gene TRBJ1-2; D remains unclear. V was clipped by 1 base and J by 7 bases, with 10 bases between them. CDR1 SGHTA and CDR2 FQGNSA come from the germline V gene. The CDR3 length is 13 residues. CDR3 sequence (DNA): TGTGCCAGCAGCTTAGACAACTCGCGTGGCTACACCTTC. Translated: CASSLDNSRGYTF.

V usage is TRBV6-2 or TRBV6-3 and J usage is TRBJ2-2; TRBD2 agrees at 7 bases. CDR3 length: 15 residues. Germline loops: CDR1 MNHEY, CDR2 SVGEGT. V lost 8 bases to trimming and J lost 4 bases; unmatched junction nucleotides: 10. CDR3 amino acids: CASLRAAGPTGELFF. The CDR3 coding sequence is TGTGCCAGCCTACGCGCAGCGGGGCCCACCGGGGAGCTGTTTTTT.